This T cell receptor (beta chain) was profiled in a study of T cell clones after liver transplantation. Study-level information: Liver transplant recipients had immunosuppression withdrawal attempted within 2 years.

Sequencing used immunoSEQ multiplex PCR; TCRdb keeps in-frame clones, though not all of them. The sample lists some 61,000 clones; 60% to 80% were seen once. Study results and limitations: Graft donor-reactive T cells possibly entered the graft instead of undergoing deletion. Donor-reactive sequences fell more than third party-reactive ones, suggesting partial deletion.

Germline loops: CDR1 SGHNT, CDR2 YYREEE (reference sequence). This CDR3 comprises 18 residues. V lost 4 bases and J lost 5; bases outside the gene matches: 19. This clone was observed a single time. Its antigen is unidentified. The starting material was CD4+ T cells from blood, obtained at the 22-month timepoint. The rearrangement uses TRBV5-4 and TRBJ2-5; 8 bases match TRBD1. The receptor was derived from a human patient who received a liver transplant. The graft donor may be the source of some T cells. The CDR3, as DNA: TGTGCCAGCAGCCCACACCCTAACAGGGGGTCTATCCAGGAGACCCAGTACTTC. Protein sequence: CASSPHPNRGSIQETQYF.